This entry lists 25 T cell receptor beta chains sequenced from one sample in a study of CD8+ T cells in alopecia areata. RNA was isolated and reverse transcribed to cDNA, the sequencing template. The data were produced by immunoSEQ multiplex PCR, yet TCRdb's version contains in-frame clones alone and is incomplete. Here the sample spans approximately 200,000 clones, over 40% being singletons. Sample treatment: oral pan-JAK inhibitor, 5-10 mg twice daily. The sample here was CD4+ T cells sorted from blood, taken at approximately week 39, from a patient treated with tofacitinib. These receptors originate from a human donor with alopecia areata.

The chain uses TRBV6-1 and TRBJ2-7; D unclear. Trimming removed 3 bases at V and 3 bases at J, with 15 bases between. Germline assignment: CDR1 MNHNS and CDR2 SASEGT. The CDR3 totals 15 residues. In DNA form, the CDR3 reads TGTGCCAGCAGTGATCTTATTACGGGTTTCTACGAGCAGTACTTC. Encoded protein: CASSDLITGFYEQYF.

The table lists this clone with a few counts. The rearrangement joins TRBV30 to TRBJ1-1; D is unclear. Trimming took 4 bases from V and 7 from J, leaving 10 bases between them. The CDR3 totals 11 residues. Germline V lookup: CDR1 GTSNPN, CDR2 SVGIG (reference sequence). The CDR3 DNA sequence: TGTGCCTGGAAACGGGCAGTTGAAGCTTTCTTT. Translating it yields CAWKRAVEAFF.

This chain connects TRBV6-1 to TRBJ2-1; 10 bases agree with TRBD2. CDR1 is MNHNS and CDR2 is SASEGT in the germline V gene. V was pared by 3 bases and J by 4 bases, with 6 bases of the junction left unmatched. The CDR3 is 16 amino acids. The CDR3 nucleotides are TGTGCCAGCAGTGAGTCTAGCGGGAGAGTGTACAATGAGCAGTTCTTC. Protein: CASSESSGRVYNEQFF.

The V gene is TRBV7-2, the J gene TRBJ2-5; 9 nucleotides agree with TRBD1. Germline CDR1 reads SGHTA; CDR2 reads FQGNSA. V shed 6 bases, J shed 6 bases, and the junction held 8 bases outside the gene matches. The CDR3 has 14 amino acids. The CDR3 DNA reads TGTGCCAGCAGACCCGACAGGGGGGGTCAGACCCAGTACTTC. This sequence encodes CASRPDRGGQTQYF.

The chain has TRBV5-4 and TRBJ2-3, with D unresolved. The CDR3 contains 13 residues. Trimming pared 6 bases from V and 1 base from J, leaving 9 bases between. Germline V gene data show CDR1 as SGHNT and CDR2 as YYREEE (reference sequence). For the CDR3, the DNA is TGTGCCAGCAAAAGGGCGGGCACAGATACGCAGTATTTT. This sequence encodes CASKRAGTDTQYF.

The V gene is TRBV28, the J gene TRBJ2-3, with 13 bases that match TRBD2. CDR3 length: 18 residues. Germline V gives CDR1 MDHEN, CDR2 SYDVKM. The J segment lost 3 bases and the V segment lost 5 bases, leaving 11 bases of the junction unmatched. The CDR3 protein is CASSTSGTSGIGTDTQYF. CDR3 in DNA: TGTGCCAGCAGTACTTCCGGGACTAGCGGGATTGGTACAGATACGCAGTATTTT.

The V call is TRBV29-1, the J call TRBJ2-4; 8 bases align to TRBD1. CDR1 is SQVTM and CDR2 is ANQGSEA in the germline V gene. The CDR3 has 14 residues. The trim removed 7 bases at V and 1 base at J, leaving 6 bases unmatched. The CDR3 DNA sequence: TGCAGCGCCACACAGGGGGAGGCCAAAAACATTCAGTACTTC. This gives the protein CSATQGEAKNIQYF.

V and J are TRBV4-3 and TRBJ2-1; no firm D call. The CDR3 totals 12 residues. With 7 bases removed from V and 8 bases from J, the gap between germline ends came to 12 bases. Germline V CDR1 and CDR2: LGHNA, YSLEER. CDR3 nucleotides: TGCGCCAGCACGATCTACGTCCATGAGCAGTTCTTC. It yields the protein CASTIYVHEQFF.

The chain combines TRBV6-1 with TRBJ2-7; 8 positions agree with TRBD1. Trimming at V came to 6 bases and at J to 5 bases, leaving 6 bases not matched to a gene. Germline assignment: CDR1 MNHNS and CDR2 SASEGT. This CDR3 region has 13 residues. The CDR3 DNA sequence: TGTGCCAGCAGGAGGAACAGGGGGGACGAGCAGTACTTC. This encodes CASRRNRGDEQYF.

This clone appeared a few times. The CDR3 loop is CAILTQAGGSGDRTQYF. CDR3 DNA sequence: TGTGCCATCCTGACTCAAGCGGGAGGCTCGGGGGATCGGACCCAGTACTTC. J is TRBJ2-5 and V is TRBV2; 9 bases map to TRBD2. This CDR3 is 17 amino acids long. Losses at the gene ends were 10 bases for V and 7 bases for J; bases not matched to a gene: 22. CDR1 is SNHLY and CDR2 is FYNNEI in the germline V gene.

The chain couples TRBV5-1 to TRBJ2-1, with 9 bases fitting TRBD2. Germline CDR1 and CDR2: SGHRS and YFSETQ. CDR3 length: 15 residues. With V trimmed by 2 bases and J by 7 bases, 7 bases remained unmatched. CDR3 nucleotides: TGCGCCAGCAGCTTAGGGGCGGGAGGGCCGAATGAGCAGTTCTTC. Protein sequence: CASSLGAGGPNEQFF.

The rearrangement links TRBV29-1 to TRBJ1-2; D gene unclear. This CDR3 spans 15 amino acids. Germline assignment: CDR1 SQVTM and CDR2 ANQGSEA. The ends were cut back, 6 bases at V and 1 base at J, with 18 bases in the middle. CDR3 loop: CSVTRLSGVNYGYTF. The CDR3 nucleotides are TGCAGCGTGACCCGGCTATCAGGAGTTAACTATGGCTACACCTTC.

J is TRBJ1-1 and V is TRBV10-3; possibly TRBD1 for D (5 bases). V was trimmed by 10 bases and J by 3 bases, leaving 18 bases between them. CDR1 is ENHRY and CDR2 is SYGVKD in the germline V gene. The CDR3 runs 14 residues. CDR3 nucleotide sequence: TGTGCCACTGGAGGGACGCAGGGAGACACTGAAGCTTTCTTT. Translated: CATGGTQGDTEAFF.

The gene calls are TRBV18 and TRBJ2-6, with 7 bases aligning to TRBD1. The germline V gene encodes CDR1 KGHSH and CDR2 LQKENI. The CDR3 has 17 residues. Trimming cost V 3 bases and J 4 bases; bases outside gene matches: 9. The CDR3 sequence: CASSPQGVRPGANVLTF. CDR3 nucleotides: TGTGCCAGCTCACCCCAGGGGGTCCGGCCCGGGGCCAACGTCCTGACTTTC.

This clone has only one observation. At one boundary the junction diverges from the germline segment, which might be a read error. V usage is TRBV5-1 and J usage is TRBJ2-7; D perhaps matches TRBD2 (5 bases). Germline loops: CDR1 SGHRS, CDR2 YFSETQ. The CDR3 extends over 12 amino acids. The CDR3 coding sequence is TGCGCCAGCAGCCCGGACTCCTTCGAGCAGTACTTC. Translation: CASSPDSFEQYF. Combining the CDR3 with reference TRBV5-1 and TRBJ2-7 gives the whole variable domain KAGVTQTPRYLIKTRGQQVTLSCSPISGHRSVSWYQQTPGQGLQFLFEYFSETQRNKGNFPGRFSGRQFSNSRSEMNVSTLELGDSALYLCASSPDSFEQYFGPGTRLTVT.

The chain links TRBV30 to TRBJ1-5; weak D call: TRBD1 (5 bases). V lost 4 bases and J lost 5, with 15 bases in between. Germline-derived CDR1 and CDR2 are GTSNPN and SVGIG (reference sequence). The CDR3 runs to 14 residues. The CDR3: CAWTPNRGDQPQHF. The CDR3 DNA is TGTGCCTGGACCCCGAACCGGGGGGATCAGCCCCAGCATTTT.

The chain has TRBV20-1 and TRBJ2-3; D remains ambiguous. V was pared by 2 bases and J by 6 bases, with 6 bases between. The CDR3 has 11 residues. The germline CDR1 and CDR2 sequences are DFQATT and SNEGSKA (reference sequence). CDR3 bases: TGCAGTGCTAGATACATGGATACGCAGTATTTT. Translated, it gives CSARYMDTQYF.

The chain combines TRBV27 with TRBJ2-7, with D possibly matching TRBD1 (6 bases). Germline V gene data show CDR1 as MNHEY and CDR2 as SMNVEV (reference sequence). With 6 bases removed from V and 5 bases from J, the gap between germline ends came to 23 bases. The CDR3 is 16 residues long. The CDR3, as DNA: TGTGCCAGCAGATACCTAGGGGGAAGGCTTTCGAACGAGCAGTACTTC. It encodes CASRYLGGRLSNEQYF.

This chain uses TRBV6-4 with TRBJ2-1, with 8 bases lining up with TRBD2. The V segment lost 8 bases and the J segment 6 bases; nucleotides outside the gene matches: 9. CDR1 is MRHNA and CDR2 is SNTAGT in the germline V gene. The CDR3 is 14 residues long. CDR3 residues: CASSREGRGNEQFF. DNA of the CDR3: TGTGCCAGCTCCCGGGAGGGCCGAGGCAATGAGCAGTTCTTC.

The CDR3 here is CSVEDHVAGAYNEQFF. As DNA, the CDR3 is TGCAGCGTTGAAGATCATGTAGCGGGGGCCTACAATGAGCAGTTCTTC. The chain has TRBV29-1 and TRBJ2-1; 9 bases align to TRBD2. With 0 bases clipped from V and 2 bases from J, the junction kept 5 bases outside the gene matches. The germline V gene has CDR1 SQVTM and CDR2 ANQGSEA. The CDR3 sequence is 16 residues long.

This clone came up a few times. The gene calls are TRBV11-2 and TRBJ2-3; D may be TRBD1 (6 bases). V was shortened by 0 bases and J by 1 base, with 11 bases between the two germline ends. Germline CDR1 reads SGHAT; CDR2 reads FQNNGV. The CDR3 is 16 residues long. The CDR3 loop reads CASSLDRHRGTDTQYF. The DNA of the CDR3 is TGTGCCAGCAGCTTAGATCGGCACAGGGGCACAGATACGCAGTATTTT. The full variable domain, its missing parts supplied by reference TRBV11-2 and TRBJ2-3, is EAGVAQSPRYKIIEKRQSVAFWCNPISGHATLYWYQQILGQGPKLLIQFQNNGVVDDSQLPKDRFSAERLKGVDSTLKIQPAKLEDSAVYLCASSLDRHRGTDTQYFGPGTRLTVL.

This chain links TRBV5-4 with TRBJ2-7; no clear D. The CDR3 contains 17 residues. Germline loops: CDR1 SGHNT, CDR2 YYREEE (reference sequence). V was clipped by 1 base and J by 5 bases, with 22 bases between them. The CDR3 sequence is CASSLFSSVSLVHEQYF. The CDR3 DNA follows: TGTGCCAGCAGCTTGTTTTCTTCGGTCTCGCTGGTCCACGAGCAGTACTTC.

This chain's CDR3 is CSVEVRASSGNTIYF. The DNA for the CDR3 is TGCAGCGTTGAAGTCAGGGCCAGCTCTGGAAACACCATATATTTT. J is TRBJ1-3 and V is TRBV29-1; possibly TRBD1 for D (5 bases). Germline V CDR1 and CDR2: SQVTM, ANQGSEA. This CDR3 comprises 15 residues. Trimming removed 1 base at V and 0 bases at J, with 10 bases between.

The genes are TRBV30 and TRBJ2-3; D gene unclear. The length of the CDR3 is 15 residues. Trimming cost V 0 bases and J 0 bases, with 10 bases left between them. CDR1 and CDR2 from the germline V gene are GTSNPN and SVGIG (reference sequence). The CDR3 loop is CAWSVRGLSTDTQYF. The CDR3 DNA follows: TGTGCCTGGAGTGTACGTGGGCTTAGCACAGATACGCAGTATTTT.

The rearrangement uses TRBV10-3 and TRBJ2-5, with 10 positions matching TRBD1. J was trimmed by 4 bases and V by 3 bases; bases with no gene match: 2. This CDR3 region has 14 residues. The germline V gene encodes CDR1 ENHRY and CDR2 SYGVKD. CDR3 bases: TGTGCCATCAGTGATAGGACAGGGGGAGAGACCCAGTACTTC. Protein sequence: CAISDRTGGETQYF.